This T cell receptor (beta chain) was sequenced for a study of shared clonotypes between healthy human individuals. Overall study findings and caveats: Sampling covered nothing but blood. Tissue TCR repertoires likely differ from those found in blood.

After removal of 5 bases from V and 4 bases from J, the junction contained 11 bases not matched to a gene. The germline V gene has CDR1 LNHNV and CDR2 YYDKDF (reference sequence). The CDR3 covers 16 residues. Sequenced by immunoSEQ multiplex PCR; TCRdb stores in-frame clones only, minus some. The repertoire has approximately 2.4 million clones, almost 96% of them found once; the top ten carry 0.13%. This clone has only one observation. Its target is not known. The chain combines TRBV15 with TRBJ2-7; 10 nucleotides line up with TRBD2. This TCR was sampled from a man aged 18-30 years in good health. The sequencing input was naive CD4+ T cells sorted from blood. Noted subset: CD45RA+ positively selected. The CDR3 nucleotides read TGTGCCACCAGCTCTGGGCCGGCTAGCGGGAGTTACGAGCAGTACTTC. Translated, it gives CATSSGPASGSYEQYF.